This TCR beta chain was documented in a study of CD8 T cells in ankylosing spondylitis. Findings and limits, study-wide: A TCR beta motif of under 10 highly homologous variants appeared characteristic of ankylosing spondylitis blood. There was reportedly significant enrichment of clones that were disease-linked in matched ankylosing spondylitis synovial fluid.

J was trimmed by 3 bases and V by 6 bases; bases with no gene match: 13. Germline V gives CDR1 DFQATT, CDR2 SNEGSKA (reference sequence). The CDR3 extends over 16 amino acids. Construction of TCR beta libraries was performed using quantitative 5'-RACE with molecular barcodes. TCRdb itself ran the 5' RACE reads through MiXCR, one entry per CDR3 protein. In the table there are 250,000 to 400,000 distinct CDR3 sequences, under 14% of which are singletons. This clonotype was observed many times. The antigen is undetermined. The chain carries TRBV20-1 and TRBJ2-1, with 8 bases fitting TRBD2. Material for sequencing was blood, either unsorted or a sorted T cell fraction (not recorded which). The sequence was collected from a female donor with ankylosing spondylitis or in good health (not recorded which). CDR3: CSAPRGSGDLYNEQFF. The CDR3 region has the DNA TGCAGTGCCCCCCGTGGTAGCGGGGATCTCTACAATGAGCAGTTCTTC.